One and the same sample provided the 10 T cell receptor beta chains below, sequenced in a study of blood T cell repertoires in COVID-19. Libraries were prepared by immunoSEQ multiplex PCR; TCRdb keeps only in-frame clonotypes and omits some of them. The sample holds roughly 40,000 clones, more than 65% seen once. The sequencing input was peripheral blood. The receptors come from a human donor in a cohort sampled during active COVID-19.

V and J are TRBV6-5 and TRBJ2-1, with D possibly TRBD1 on 7 matching bases. The CDR3 contains 13 residues. The V end was cut by 6 bases, the J end by 4 bases, with 10 bases between. Germline CDR1 MNHEY, CDR2 SVGAGI. This CDR3 reads CASSAGQYNEQFF. The DNA of the CDR3 is TGTGCCAGCAGCGCGGGACAGTACAATGAGCAGTTCTTC.

This clone was seen a few times. The rearrangement uses TRBV28 and TRBJ1-1; weak D call: TRBD1 (6 bases). CDR1 is MDHEN and CDR2 is SYDVKM in the germline V gene. V lost 5 bases to trimming and J lost 5 bases, with 9 bases between them. The CDR3 has 12 amino acids. CDR3 region: CASSQTGTEAFF. For the CDR3, the DNA is TGTGCCAGCAGTCAGACAGGAACTGAAGCTTTCTTT. The variable domain in full, completed from reference TRBV28 and TRBJ1-1, reads DVKVTQSSRYLVKRTGEKVFLECVQDMDHENMFWYRQDPGLGLRLIYFSYDVKMKEKGDIPEGYSVSREKKERFSLILESASTNQTSMYLCASSQTGTEAFFGQGTRLTVV.

This clone was picked up one time. This chain joins TRBV3-1 (or the pseudogene TRBV3-2) and TRBJ1-2; the match to TRBD1 covers 8 bases. V shed 4 bases and J 2 bases; nucleotides not matched to a gene: 6. The CDR3 length is 15 residues. Germline V gene sequence: CDR1 LGHDT, CDR2 YNNKEL (reference sequence). This chain's CDR3 is CASSPWTGKNYGYTF. DNA of the CDR3: TGTGCCAGCAGCCCTTGGACAGGGAAAAACTATGGCTACACCTTC.

The chain has TRBV28 and TRBJ2-3; 7 nucleotides align to TRBD2. CDR3 length equals 14 residues. Germline values: CDR1 MDHEN, CDR2 SYDVKM. The trim removed 5 bases at V and 5 bases at J, leaving 7 bases unmatched. In DNA, the CDR3 is TGTGCCAGCAGTGAAGGCGGGAGTAAAGATACGCAGTATTTT. It yields the protein CASSEGGSKDTQYF.

The rearrangement links TRBV5-1 to TRBJ2-7, with 10 bases matching TRBD2. Germline trimming cut 6 bases from V and 4 bases from J; bases unmatched to any gene: 13. The CDR3 is 16 amino acids. Germline V lookup: CDR1 SGHRS, CDR2 YFSETQ. The chain's CDR3 is CASTQSGASGSYEQYF. The CDR3 DNA follows: TGCGCCAGCACGCAGTCAGGGGCTAGCGGGAGTTACGAGCAGTACTTC.

This chain links TRBV6-6 with TRBJ2-1; TRBD2 might be the D (6 bases). In germline, CDR1 is MNHNY, CDR2 SVGAGI (reference sequence). This CDR3 spans 13 amino acids. Trimming pared 5 bases from V and 6 bases from J, leaving 11 bases between. The CDR3 reads CASSIPGVNEQFF. DNA of the CDR3: TGTGCCAGCAGTATCCCGGGGGTCAATGAGCAGTTCTTC.

This clone appeared a few times. The chain carries TRBV28 and TRBJ2-5; 14 bases fit TRBD2. In germline, CDR1 is MDHEN, CDR2 SYDVKM. V was pared by 3 bases and J by 4 bases, with 10 bases of the junction left unmatched. The CDR3 is 18 residues long. CDR3 in DNA: TGTGCCAGCAGTTTCGGGCAGGGGACTAGCGGGAGCTCAGAGACCCAGTACTTC. Amino acid sequence: CASSFGQGTSGSSETQYF.

This clone was found once. The V and J genes are TRBV28 and TRBJ2-3; 10 bases map to TRBD1. CDR3 length: 16 amino acids. The trim removed 8 bases at V and 2 bases at J, leaving 10 bases unmatched. Germline-derived CDR1 and CDR2 are MDHEN and SYDVKM. CDR3 DNA: TGTGCCAGCCCCCGGGACAGGGGCTTTCTCACAGATACGCAGTATTTT. This sequence encodes CASPRDRGFLTDTQYF.

The chain employs TRBV28 and TRBJ2-1, with 10 positions matching TRBD2. CDR3 length equals 15 residues. V lost 2 bases to trimming and J lost 12 bases; unmatched junction nucleotides: 10. Germline CDR1 MDHEN, CDR2 SYDVKM. The CDR3 spells CASSLGGSGRRAQFF. CDR3 bases: TGTGCCAGCAGTTTAGGTGGTAGCGGGAGGAGAGCGCAGTTCTTC.

V gene TRBV11-3 combines with J gene TRBJ2-4; D is unresolved. Trimming took off 5 bases at V and 6 bases at J, with 8 bases between the two ends. The CDR3 is made up of 12 amino acids. Germline V gene data show CDR1 as SGHNT and CDR2 as YENEEA. The CDR3, as DNA: TGTGCCAGCAGCCTCGAGCGAAACATTCAGTACTTC. It specifies CASSLERNIQYF.